Listed below are T cell receptor beta chains from one sample, sequenced in a study of T cells in tuberculosis. The assay was immunoSEQ multiplex PCR, and TCRdb's table has in-frame clones only and misses some. The sample includes tens of thousands of clones, roughly 90% of them seen just once. The sequenced sample consisted of CD1b-GMM tetramer-negative cells sorted from PBMCs. The receptors shown here come from an adult woman with latent tuberculosis. Each CDR3 is given with its conserved first and last residue. Each record gives: J gene, CDR3 length, V gene, clone size, D gene, CDR3 DNA, CDR3 protein. D genes are given only for firm matches. Size values are once, few and many counts, or a class for expanded clones, and some rows have none.

TRBJ1-6	14	TRBV11-2	.	.	TGTGCCAGCAGTCAAGTGCGGGGTAATTCACCCCTCCACTTT	CASSQVRGNSPLHF
TRBJ2-1	16	TRBV5-1	.	TRBD1	TGCGCCAGCAGCTTGGCCGTTGTTCAGGGGGCGCAGGAGCAGTTCTTC	CASSLAVVQGAQEQFF
TRBJ2-1	17	TRBV5-1	.	TRBD1	TGCGCCAGCAGCTTGAAGGAGACGGGACAGGGGAGGCATGAGCAGTTCTTC	CASSLKETGQGRHEQFF
TRBJ2-3	14	TRBV10-1	.	.	TGCGCCAGCAGTGATGAGGTAGCCACAGATACGCAGTATTTT	CASSDEVATDTQYF
TRBJ1-2	15	TRBV10-1	once	TRBD1	TGCGCCAGCAGCGACACCGGGACAGCCCCGGGTGGCTACACCTTC	CASSDTGTAPGGYTF
TRBJ2-3	16	TRBV7-7	.	.	TGTGCTAGCAGCTTAGGGGTTGGATCGGGAACAGATACGCAGTATTTT	CASSLGVGSGTDTQYF
TRBJ2-3	15	TRBV5-1	.	.	TGCGCCAGCAGCTTGGTGGGAGCGGGCACAGATACGCAGTATTTT	CASSLVGAGTDTQYF
TRBJ2-3	14	TRBV6-5	.	TRBD2	TGTGCCAGCAGGTCACGACTAGCCACAGATACGCAGTATTTT	CASRSRLATDTQYF
TRBJ2-3	17	TRBV10-3	few	TRBD2	TGTGCCATCAGTCCCCGGGCTAGCGGGGGGGCAGGAGATACGCAGTATTTT	CAISPRASGGAGDTQYF
TRBJ1-1	12	TRBV7-9	few	.	TGTGCCAGCAGCCTTTTGAGCCTTCGAGCTTTCTTT	CASSLLSLRAFF
TRBJ2-2	14	TRBV30	.	.	TGTGCCTGGAGTGCTTTTAGTAACACCGGGGAGCTGTTTTTT	CAWSAFSNTGELFF
TRBJ2-1	14	TRBV5-1	once	.	TGCGCCAGCAGCTTCCGGGACAACTACAATGAGCAGTTCTTC	CASSFRDNYNEQFF
TRBJ2-3	14	TRBV28	.	.	TGTGCCAGCAGTCCTGCGGGGTCCAGGAATACGCAGTATTTT	CASSPAGSRNTQYF
TRBJ2-5	14	TRBV6-5	.	.	TGTGCCAGCAGTGCTACCACGATACAAGAGACCCAGTACTTC	CASSATTIQETQYF
TRBJ2-1	17	TRBV7-3	.	TRBD2	TGTGCCAGCAGCTTAACGTTCACTGGACTAGCGCTCCATGAGCAGTTCTTC	CASSLTFTGLALHEQFF
TRBJ2-5	16	TRBV6-1	.	TRBD2	TGTGCCAGCAGTGAAGTCGGCGGGGGGACCCAAGAGACCCAGTACTTC	CASSEVGGGTQETQYF
TRBJ2-2	15	TRBV6-4	.	TRBD1	TGTGCCAGCAGTGACTCGACAGGGCTTACCGGGGAGCTGTTTTTT	CASSDSTGLTGELFF
TRBJ1-1	13	TRBV6-5	.	.	TGTGCCAGCAGTTACACAGTCAACACTGAAGCTTTCTTT	CASSYTVNTEAFF
TRBJ1-4	16	TRBV4-3	once	.	TGCGCCAGCAGCCAAGAGGGGGGGGGCGCGGGGGAAAAACTGTTTTTT	CASSQEGGGAGEKLFF
TRBJ1-2	14	TRBV7-9	.	.	TGTGCCAGCAGCTTAGATCGGTTCACCTATGGCTACACCTTC	CASSLDRFTYGYTF
TRBJ1-3	15	TRBV6-1	.	.	TGTGCCAGCACCCCCAGGGGAAGCTCTGGAAACACCATATATTTT	CASTPRGSSGNTIYF
TRBJ2-1	16	TRBV11-2	.	.	TGTGCCAGCAGCTTATGGAGGAAAGAACGATCCAATGAGCAGTTCTTC	CASSLWRKERSNEQFF
TRBJ2-1	16	TRBV2	.	TRBD2	TGTGCCAGCAGTTCATTCGGGACTAGCGGTCAGAATGAGCAGTTCTTC	CASSSFGTSGQNEQFF
TRBJ2-3	17	TRBV5-1	.	TRBD2	TGCGCCAGCAGCTTGGGCGGAGCGGGGGGAACCAAAGATACGCAGTATTTT	CASSLGGAGGTKDTQYF
TRBJ1-1	12	TRBV29-1	.	.	TGCAGCGCCAGAGGAGGGGTTCGGGAAGCTTTCTTT	CSARGGVREAFF
TRBJ1-1	12	TRBV19	.	.	TGTGCCAGTAGTATAGGGCCCACTGAAGCTTTCTTT	CASSIGPTEAFF
TRBJ1-1	12	TRBV19	.	.	TGTGCCAGTAGTATAGATCAAACTGAAGCTTTCTTT	CASSIDQTEAFF
TRBJ2-3	16	TRBV4-1	.	.	TGCGCCAGCAGCCTAGAGGGGGGAGTAAGCACAGATACGCAGTATTTT	CASSLEGGVSTDTQYF
TRBJ1-1	14	TRBV14	.	TRBD1	TGTGCCAGCAGCCACCTTGGACAGGGCGGAGGAACTTTCTTT	CASSHLGQGGGTFF
TRBJ2-1	18	TRBV19	.	TRBD2	TGTGCCAGTAGTATGGGCCGGGGGGACCTGAAATCCTACAATGAGCAGTTCTTC	CASSMGRGDLKSYNEQFF
TRBJ2-6	15	TRBV10-3	.	.	TGTGCCATCAGCCCGACAGGCTCTGGGGCCAACGTCCTGACTTTC	CAISPTGSGANVLTF
TRBJ2-7	15	TRBV5-4	once	.	TGTGCCAGCAGCTGGACAACGGGGGGCAAGTACGAGCAGTACTTC	CASSWTTGGKYEQYF
TRBJ2-7	14	TRBV2	once	TRBD1	TGTGCCAGCAGTTCCCAACAGGGGGCCTACGAGCAGTACTTC	CASSSQQGAYEQYF
TRBJ2-1	15	TRBV4-1	.	.	TGCGCCAGCAGCCCAAACGGGGGCTCCTACAATGAGCAGTTCTTC	CASSPNGGSYNEQFF
TRBJ2-2	15	TRBV6-5	.	.	TGTGCCAGCAGACGGGGGGCTACTTACACCGGGGAGCTGTTTTTT	CASRRGATYTGELFF
TRBJ1-2	18	TRBV6-1	.	.	TGTGCCAGCAGTGAATTCGACAGAGCTGTCTCAGCTAACTATGGCTACACCTTC	CASSEFDRAVSANYGYTF
TRBJ1-2	13	TRBV30	few	TRBD1	TGTGCCTGTTCTCCGGGACAGGTCGGCAAGCACACCTTC	CACSPGQVGKHTF
TRBJ2-3	13	TRBV7-2	.	.	TGTGCCAGCAGCTCGCAGGGAACAGATACGCAGTATTTT	CASSSQGTDTQYF
TRBJ2-5	13	TRBV18	.	.	TGTGCCAGCTCACCACCGAACGGGGAGACCCAGTACTTC	CASSPPNGETQYF
TRBJ2-1	16	TRBV19	.	TRBD2	TGTGCCAGTAGTATCCGACTAGCGGGGGGTTTCAATGAGCAGTTCTTC	CASSIRLAGGFNEQFF
TRBJ2-2	16	TRBV5-4	.	.	TGTGCCAGCAGTCATGGGGCTGTGGCGAACACCGGGGAGCTGTTTTTT	CASSHGAVANTGELFF
TRBJ1-2	12	TRBV19	.	.	TGTGCGGCGTGGGCAGCAGCCTATGGCTACACCTTC	CAAWAAAYGYTF
TRBJ1-6	17	TRBV30	.	.	TGTGCCTTCAAAGTTCGGGGTCCGAGCTCCTATAATTCCCCCCTCCACTTT	CAFKVRGPSSYNSPLHF
TRBJ2-2	16	TRBV19	.	TRBD2	TGTGCCAGTAGTATTACTAGCGGGGTGAACACCGGGGAGCTGTTTTTT	CASSITSGVNTGELFF
TRBJ2-3	15	TRBV7-9	few	.	TGTGCCAGCAGCTTTTGGGGCGGAAACCCAGATACGCAGTATTTT	CASSFWGGNPDTQYF
TRBJ1-5	18	TRBV5-1	.	TRBD1	TGCGCCAGCAGTAACCATGCCTCGGTGGGGACAGGGGATCAGCCCCAGCATTTT	CASSNHASVGTGDQPQHF
TRBJ1-2	15	TRBV19	.	TRBD1	TGTGCCAGTACCCATGGTGGGGACAGGAACTATGGCTACACCTTC	CASTHGGDRNYGYTF
TRBJ2-3	16	TRBV13	.	TRBD1	TGTGCCAGCGAGTCCCGCGGACAGGGATACACAGATACGCAGTATTTT	CASESRGQGYTDTQYF
TRBJ1-5	15	TRBV2	.	.	TGTGCCAGCCGAGGGGGGGAAGTGGGCAATCAGCCCCAGCATTTT	CASRGGEVGNQPQHF
TRBJ2-1	12	TRBV15	.	.	TGTGCCACCAGCAGAGATACGACTAGGGAGTTCTTC	CATSRDTTREFF
TRBJ2-5	13	TRBV7-2	.	.	TGTGCCAGCAGCTTAGCGCGCCAAGAGACCCAGTACTTC	CASSLARQETQYF
TRBJ1-1	15	TRBV5-4	.	TRBD1	TGTGCCAGCAGCGCTGGACAGGGGATGAACACTGAAGCTTTCTTT	CASSAGQGMNTEAFF
TRBJ2-2	16	TRBV27	.	.	TGTGCCAGCAGCGCCAAGGGACTGACGAACACCGGGGAGCTGTTTTTT	CASSAKGLTNTGELFF
TRBJ1-1	13	TRBV29-1	.	.	TGCAGCGTGTACCAGGTGCCAAACACTGAAGCTTTCTTT	CSVYQVPNTEAFF
TRBJ1-2	14	TRBV2	.	.	TGTGCCAGCAGTGAACACAGGGAGCCTTATGGCTACACCTTC	CASSEHREPYGYTF
TRBJ1-1	15	TRBV25-1	.	TRBD1	TGTGCCAGCAGTGAATCCCCTGGGGACAGGAGTGAAGCTTTCTTT	CASSESPGDRSEAFF
TRBJ2-1	12	TRBV28	.	TRBD1	TGTGCCAGCAGGTCCACAGGGGATGAGCAGTTCTTC	CASRSTGDEQFF